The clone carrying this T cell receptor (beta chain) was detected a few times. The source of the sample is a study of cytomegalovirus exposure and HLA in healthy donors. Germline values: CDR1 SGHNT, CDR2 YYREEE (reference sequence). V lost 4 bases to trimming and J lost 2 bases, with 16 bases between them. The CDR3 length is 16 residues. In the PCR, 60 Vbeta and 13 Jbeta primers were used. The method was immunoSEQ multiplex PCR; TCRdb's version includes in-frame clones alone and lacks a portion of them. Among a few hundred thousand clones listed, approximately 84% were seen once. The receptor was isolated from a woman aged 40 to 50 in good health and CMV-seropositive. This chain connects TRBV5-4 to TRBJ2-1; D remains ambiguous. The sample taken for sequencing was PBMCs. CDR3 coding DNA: TGTGCCAGCAGCCCGATAGAGGAGACTCCCTACAATGAGCAGTTCTTC. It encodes CASSPIEETPYNEQFF. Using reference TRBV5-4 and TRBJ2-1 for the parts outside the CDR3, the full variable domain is ETGVTQSPTHLIKTRGQQVTLRCSSQSGHNTVSWYQQALGQGPQFIFQYYREEENGRGNFPPRFSGLQFPNYSSELNVNALELDDSALYLCASSPIEETPYNEQFFGPGTRLTVL.